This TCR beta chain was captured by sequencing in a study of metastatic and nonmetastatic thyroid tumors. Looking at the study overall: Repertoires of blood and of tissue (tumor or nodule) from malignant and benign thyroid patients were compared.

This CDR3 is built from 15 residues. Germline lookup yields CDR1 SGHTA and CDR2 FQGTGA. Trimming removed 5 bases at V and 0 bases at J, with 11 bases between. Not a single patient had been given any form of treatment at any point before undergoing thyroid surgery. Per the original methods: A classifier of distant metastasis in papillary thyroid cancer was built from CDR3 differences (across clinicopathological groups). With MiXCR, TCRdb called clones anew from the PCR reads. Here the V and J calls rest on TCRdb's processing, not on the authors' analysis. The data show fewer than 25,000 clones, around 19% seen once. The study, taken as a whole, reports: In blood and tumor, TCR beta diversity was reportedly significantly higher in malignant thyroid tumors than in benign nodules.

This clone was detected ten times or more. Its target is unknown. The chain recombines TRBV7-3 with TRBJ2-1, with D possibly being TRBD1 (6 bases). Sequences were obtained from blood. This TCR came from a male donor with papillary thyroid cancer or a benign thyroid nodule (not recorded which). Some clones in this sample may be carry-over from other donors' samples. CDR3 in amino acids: CASSLYRDSYNEQFF. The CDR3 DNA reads TGTGCCAGCAGCCTATACAGGGACTCCTACAATGAGCAGTTCTTC.